These T cell receptor beta chains were read from a single sample in a study of blood T cell repertoires in COVID-19. Some clones are missing from TCRdb's copy, which holds only in-frame ones; the method was immunoSEQ multiplex PCR. The sample lists roughly 250,000 clones, 82% occurring once. The sequencing input was peripheral blood. These receptors were taken from a woman older than 75 with active or convalescent COVID-19. The CDR3 runs from the conserved cysteine through the conserved F or W. A D gene is named only where the DNA matches it firmly. A clone size is listed for some rows: how often the clone was seen (once, few, many), or a class if it is expanded.

d_call	cdr3_length	j_call	clone_size	v_call	cdr3_nt	cdr3_aa
NA	17	TRBJ2-3	NA	TRBV4-1	TGCGCCAGCAGCCCCAAGAGTGTAAAGGGGTGGTCAGATACGCAGTATTTT	CASSPKSVKGWSDTQYF
NA	15	TRBJ1-1	NA	TRBV19	TGTGCCAGTAGTGCCTCCGCCGGGGGGCAAACTGAAGCTTTCTTT	CASSASAGGQTEAFF
NA	11	TRBJ2-7	once	TRBV6-5	TGTGCCAGCAGTCACCGGTACGAGCAGTACTTC	CASSHRYEQYF
NA	13	TRBJ1-1	NA	TRBV5-1	TGCGCCAGCAGGATGGACAGAAACACTGAAGCTTTCTTT	CASRMDRNTEAFF
NA	14	TRBJ2-5	NA	TRBV18	TGTGCCAGCTCACCCACAGGGATGGGGGAGACCCAGTACTTC	CASSPTGMGETQYF
NA	16	TRBJ2-1	few	TRBV5-4	TGTGCCAGCAGCTCCTACCTGACTCGATCCTACAATGAGCAGTTCTTC	CASSSYLTRSYNEQFF
TRBD2	17	TRBJ2-2	NA	TRBV4-1	TGCGCCAGCAGCCAACTGCATAGCGGGGGAAACACCGGGGAGCTGTTTTTT	CASSQLHSGGNTGELFF
TRBD1	14	TRBJ2-7	NA	TRBV28	TGTGCCAGCAGGGGACAGGGGGGTTCCTACGAGCAGTACTTC	CASRGQGGSYEQYF
TRBD2	14	TRBJ2-1	NA	TRBV5-1	TGCGCCAGCAGCTTGACTAGCGGGGTAGCTGAACAGTTCTTC	CASSLTSGVAEQFF
NA	16	TRBJ2-1	NA	TRBV27	TGTGCCAGCAGACCTGCTAGATTAAGCTCCTACAATGAGCAGTTCTTC	CASRPARLSSYNEQFF
TRBD1	12	TRBJ1-2	NA	TRBV18	TGTGCCAGCTCGAGGGACAGGGATGGCTACACCTTC	CASSRDRDGYTF
NA	16	TRBJ1-2	NA	TRBV6-4	TGTGCCAGCAGCCAGTCCGGAGCCTCCCCCCACTATGGCTACACCTTC	CASSQSGASPHYGYTF
NA	11	TRBJ1-2	few	TRBV10-3	TGTGCCGTTGGAGTATTACATGGCTACACCTTC	CAVGVLHGYTF
NA	14	TRBJ2-2	NA	TRBV10-3	TGTGCCACCCAAGAGGTGGTTGAAACCGGGGAGTTGTTTTTT	CATQEVVETGELFF
NA	12	TRBJ2-1	NA	TRBV7-8	TGTGCCAGCAGCCCAACAGGAATTGTGCAGTTCTTC	CASSPTGIVQFF
TRBD1	14	TRBJ1-2	NA	TRBV5-1	TGCGCCAGCAGCTCTGGACAGGGGACGGACGGCTACACCTTC	CASSSGQGTDGYTF
NA	15	TRBJ1-1	NA	TRBV5-6	TGTGCCAGCAGCTTGGAAGGCCCGCTCAGGACTGAAGCTTTCTTT	CASSLEGPLRTEAFF
NA	14	TRBJ2-2	NA	TRBV5-1	TGCGCCAGCAGCTTGGATACGAACACCGGGGAGCTGTTTTTT	CASSLDTNTGELFF
NA	15	TRBJ1-2	NA	TRBV25-1	TGTGCCAGCAGTGAAGCCTCAGGGGAATTGGGGGGCTACACCTTC	CASSEASGELGGYTF
NA	13	TRBJ2-1	NA	TRBV27	TGTGCCAGCAGCCCAATCGGGAACAATGAGCAGTTCTTC	CASSPIGNNEQFF
NA	15	TRBJ1-1	NA	TRBV19	TGTGCCAGTAGATTACAGGGCGGCTTGAACACTGAAGCTTTCTTT	CASRLQGGLNTEAFF
TRBD1	15	TRBJ1-1	NA	TRBV6-5	TGTGCCAGCTCACCTGGTCAGGGGGCGGTCACTGAAGCTTTCTTT	CASSPGQGAVTEAFF
TRBD2	17	TRBJ2-7	once	TRBV13	TGTGCCAGCAGCTTAAGCTGGACTAGCGGGACTTCCTACGAGCAGTACTTC	CASSLSWTSGTSYEQYF
NA	16	TRBJ2-7	NA	TRBV27	TGTGCCAGCAGTCCCCCGAGGCAGAGCTCTCGGGACGAGCAGTACTTC	CASSPPRQSSRDEQYF
NA	11	TRBJ2-7	few	TRBV20-1	TGCAGTGCTCTCCGTGTCCACGAGCAGTACTTC	CSALRVHEQYF
NA	15	TRBJ1-1	NA	TRBV19	TGTGCCAGTAGTATAGCGGGCGGGTCGAGCACTGAAGCTTTCTTT	CASSIAGGSSTEAFF
NA	13	TRBJ1-2	NA	TRBV2	TGTGCCAGCAGTTCGGGGGGAGACTATGGCTACACCTTC	CASSSGGDYGYTF
NA	19	TRBJ1-5	NA	TRBV23-1	TGCGCCAGCAGTCAACCCACGGGATGGGAGGGACATAGCAATCAGCCCCAGCATTTT	CASSQPTGWEGHSNQPQHF
NA	15	TRBJ1-2	NA	TRBV21-1	TGTGCCAGCAGCAAAGCCGGGACAGATAACTATGGCTACACCTTC	CASSKAGTDNYGYTF
NA	14	TRBJ1-5	NA	TRBV6-5	TGTGCCAGCAGGATGGGGGGGAGCAATCAGCCCCAGCATTTT	CASRMGGSNQPQHF
TRBD2	17	TRBJ2-7	NA	TRBV27	TGTGCCAGCAGTTTATGGGGGAGAGCGGGAAGCGTCCCCGAGCAGTACTTC	CASSLWGRAGSVPEQYF
NA	15	TRBJ1-2	once	TRBV4-1	TGCGCCAGCAGCCAAATACCCGGCGAGGTATATGGCTACACCTTC	CASSQIPGEVYGYTF
NA	13	TRBJ1-2	NA	TRBV2	TGTGCCAGCAGTGAAGGGCAGGGTTATGGCTACACCTTC	CASSEGQGYGYTF
TRBD2	16	TRBJ2-3	NA	TRBV3-1/TRBV3-2	TGTGCCAGCAGCCCTAGCGGGGGGGCCGGCACAGATACGCAGTATTTT	CASSPSGGAGTDTQYF
NA	14	TRBJ2-5	NA	TRBV5-1	TGCGCCAGCAGCTTGGGGCAGGCTCAAGAGACCCAGTACTTC	CASSLGQAQETQYF
NA	16	TRBJ2-1	few	TRBV7-7	TGTGCTAGCAGCTCCCGAGGAGGGTCCACCTACAATGAGCAGTTCTTC	CASSSRGGSTYNEQFF
NA	15	TRBJ2-5	once	TRBV28	TGTGCCAGCAAGAAAAAGGGGGAATACCAAGAGACCCAGTACTTC	CASKKKGEYQETQYF
NA	16	TRBJ2-1	NA	TRBV10-3	TGTGCCATCAGTAGGGGGGGCCAAGGGTCCTACAATGAGCAGTTCTTC	CAISRGGQGSYNEQFF
TRBD1	14	TRBJ1-4	once	TRBV5-1	TGCGCCAGCAGCGTCGGACAGGGGAATGAAAAACTGTTTTTT	CASSVGQGNEKLFF
NA	15	TRBJ2-3	many	TRBV5-1	TGCGCCAGCAGGCCCACACAGGGAAGCACAGATACGCAGTATTTT	CASRPTQGSTDTQYF
NA	12	TRBJ1-6	NA	TRBV18	TGTGCCAGCTCCCAGGGCGATTCACCCCTCCACTTT	CASSQGDSPLHF